Shown below are 8 T cell receptor beta chains from a single sample sequenced in a study of beta chain features in type 1 diabetes. The investigators reverse transcribed all of the isolated RNA, so they sequenced expressed TCRB transcripts. Libraries were prepared by immunoSEQ multiplex PCR; TCRdb keeps only in-frame clonotypes and omits some of them. The repertoire holds fewer than 350,000 clones, with around a fifth as singletons. The sequenced material came from naive CD4+ T cells from blood. All receptors derive from a woman aged 18-30 years in good health.

The chain joins TRBV7-2 to TRBJ2-3, with TRBD2 as a possible D gene (6 bases). The CDR3 extends over 13 amino acids. The V end lost 5 bases, the J end lost 7 bases, and 13 bases lay between the germline ends. CDR1 is SGHTA, CDR2 FQGNSA, per germline. DNA of the CDR3: TGTGCCAGCAGCGCAGCGGGTTTGAATACGCAGTATTTT. It translates to CASSAAGLNTQYF.

This sequence joins TRBV30 and TRBJ1-1, with D perhaps TRBD1 (6 bases). The CDR3 runs 13 residues. V lost 7 bases and J 1 base, leaving 13 bases between the germline ends. Germline V gene lookup returns CDR1 GTSNPN and CDR2 SVGIG (reference sequence). The CDR3 protein is CASRDITNTEAFF. In DNA form, the CDR3 reads TGTGCCTCGAGGGACATTACGAACACTGAAGCTTTCTTT.

Only a few counts were recorded for this clone. This sequence joins TRBV28 and TRBJ2-7; 9 bases line up with TRBD2. Germline CDR1 and CDR2: MDHEN and SYDVKM. The CDR3 loop spans 16 amino acids. With 5 bases clipped from V and 2 bases from J, the junction kept 10 bases outside the gene matches. The CDR3: CASSPHKASGTYEQYF. CDR3 nucleotide sequence: TGTGCCAGCAGTCCCCACAAGGCTAGCGGGACCTACGAGCAGTACTTC.

V is TRBV18 and J is TRBJ2-7, with D perhaps TRBD2 (5 bases). CDR3 size: 14 residues. Germline-derived CDR1 and CDR2 are KGHSH and LQKENI. Trimming shortened V by 4 bases and J by 5 bases, and 15 bases separated the two germline ends. This chain's CDR3 is CASSLGGSGHEQYF. CDR3 in DNA: TGTGCCAGCTCACTAGGTGGGAGTGGTCACGAGCAGTACTTC.

V and J are TRBV7-9 and TRBJ2-3, with TRBD1 identical over 9 bases. The germline gives CDR1 SEHNR, CDR2 FQNEAQ (reference sequence). There are 16 residues in the CDR3. The ends lost 4 bases at V and 4 bases at J; junction bases unmatched: 9. The CDR3 region is CASSSGDRGLSDTQYF. In DNA, the CDR3 is TGTGCCAGCAGCTCGGGAGACAGGGGGTTGTCAGATACGCAGTATTTT.

The chain links TRBV2 to TRBJ2-3; D remains unclear. The germline V and J ends were trimmed by 2 bases and 4 bases, with 10 bases remaining between them. Germline V gene lookup returns CDR1 SNHLY and CDR2 FYNNEI. CDR3 size: 14 residues. DNA for the CDR3: TGTGCCAGCAGTGAACAGGTCAACTCAGATACGCAGTATTTT. As protein: CASSEQVNSDTQYF. Full variable domain (outside the CDR3, taken from reference TRBV2 and TRBJ2-3): EPEVTQTPSHQVTQMGQEVILRCVPISNHLYFYWYRQILGQKVEFLVSFYNNEISEKSEIFDDQFSVERPDGSNFTLKIRSTKLEDSAMYFCASSEQVNSDTQYFGPGTRLTVL.

The chain uses TRBV19 and TRBJ1-5; unclear D gene. The V gene lost 5 bases and the J gene lost 0 bases, with 14 bases spanning the gap. Germline loops: CDR1 LNHDA, CDR2 SQIVND (reference sequence). CDR3 length equals 16 residues. The CDR3 loop is CASSASGWYSNQPQHF. CDR3 coding DNA: TGTGCCAGTAGTGCGTCGGGGTGGTATAGCAATCAGCCCCAGCATTTT.

V usage is TRBV15 and J usage is TRBJ2-3, with 9 bases aligning to TRBD2. Per germline, CDR1 LNHNV and CDR2 YYDKDF (reference sequence). This CDR3 spans 14 amino acids. Trimming cost V 7 bases and J 3 bases; bases outside gene matches: 5. CDR3 sequence: CATTAGGPTDTQYF. DNA for the CDR3: TGTGCCACCACCGCGGGGGGGCCAACAGATACGCAGTATTTT.